This entry lists 19 T cell receptor beta chains sequenced from one sample in a study of cytotoxic CD8 clonotypes in ibrutinib-treated CLL. The method was immunoSEQ multiplex PCR; TCRdb's version includes in-frame clones alone and lacks a portion of them. The sample holds about 140,000 clones, around 77% seen once. The sequences come from PBMCs, collected after 12 months of ibrutinib treatment. The receptors here all came from a human donor with chronic lymphocytic leukemia.

The V gene is TRBV6-5, the J gene TRBJ1-1; no reliable D call. This CDR3 region has 13 residues. The germline CDR1 and CDR2 sequences are MNHEY and SVGAGI. With 5 bases removed from V and 3 bases from J, the gap between germline ends came to 10 bases. The CDR3 here is CASSGVVDTEAFF. CDR3 DNA: TGTGCCAGCAGTGGGGTAGTGGACACTGAAGCTTTCTTT.

This chain joins TRBV6-5 and TRBJ1-6; D not certain. Germline-derived CDR1 and CDR2 are MNHEY and SVGAGI. The CDR3 is made up of 14 amino acids. Trimming stripped 6 bases from V and 8 bases from J, with 14 bases between. The CDR3 region is CASSLGRYYSPLHF. CDR3 nucleotides: TGTGCCAGCAGCCTTGGGCGGTATTATTCACCCCTCCACTTT.

The gene calls are TRBV1 and TRBJ2-5; TRBD2 is the table's D call and was not checked against the DNA. TRBV1 is a listed pseudogene. This CDR3 contains 15 residues. CDR3 DNA: TGCACCAGCCCCAGGAGGAGGGGGGGCCGGGAGACCCAGTACTTC. As protein: CTSPRRRGGRETQYF.

The chain couples TRBV7-9 to TRBJ2-7; no definite D call. Germline-derived CDR1 and CDR2 are SEHNR and FQNEAQ (reference sequence). V gave up 5 bases and J gave up 0 bases, with 17 bases separating them. This CDR3 is 16 amino acids long. The CDR3 sequence is CASSPPVWGSSYEQYF. The CDR3 bases are TGTGCCAGCAGCCCACCAGTTTGGGGAAGCTCCTACGAGCAGTACTTC. Combining the CDR3 with reference TRBV7-9 and TRBJ2-7 gives the whole variable domain DTGVSQNPRHKITKRGQNVTFRCDPISEHNRLYWYRQTLGQGPEFLTYFQNEAQLEKSRLLSDRFSAERPKGSFSTLEIQRTEQGDSAMYLCASSPPVWGSSYEQYFGPGTRLTVT.

J is TRBJ1-1 and V is TRBV10-2; possible D gene TRBD1, 5 bases. V was pared by 7 bases and J by 1 base, with 10 bases between. The CDR3 extends over 13 amino acids. CDR1 is WSHSY, CDR2 SAAADI, per germline. CDR3 sequence reads: CASMSGGNTEAFF. CDR3 nucleotide sequence: TGCGCCAGCATGTCGGGGGGGAACACTGAAGCTTTCTTT.

The chain is built from TRBV21-1 and TRBJ1-2; TRBD1 is the table's D call and was not checked against the DNA. TRBV21-1 is a pseudogene segment. The CDR3 length is 17 residues. The CDR3 region has the DNA TGTGCCAGCAGCCCCGGGGGAAGACAGGGTCATAGGGATGGCTACACCTTC. This encodes CASSPGGRQGHRDGYTF.

A word on this clone: Being one base from a much bigger clone, this may be a read error. The gene calls are TRBV19 and TRBJ2-2, with D possibly being TRBD1 (6 bases). The CDR3 extends over 15 amino acids. V shed 4 bases and J shed 4 bases, with 13 bases lying between them. From germline, CDR1 is LNHDA and CDR2 SQIVND (reference sequence). CDR3 coding DNA: TGTGCCAGTAGTACAGGGGCAGGGAGCACCGGGGAGCTGTTTTTT. It translates to CASSTGAGSTGELFF.

The rearrangement links TRBV29-1 to TRBJ1-5, with D unresolved. The V gene's germline CDR1 is SQVTM and CDR2 ANQGSEA. This CDR3 contains 15 residues. V lost 5 bases, J lost 0 bases, and 14 bases lay in between. Here the CDR3 reads CSVLEVLGSNQPQHF. The CDR3 DNA is TGCAGCGTTCTGGAGGTCTTAGGTAGCAATCAGCCCCAGCATTTT.

The CDR3 sequence: CASSLLGQGDTEAFF. CDR3 DNA sequence: TGTGCCAGCAGCCTACTAGGACAGGGGGACACTGAAGCTTTCTTT. The chain employs TRBV28 and TRBJ1-1; TRBD1 matches at 10 bases. CDR1 is MDHEN and CDR2 is SYDVKM in the germline V gene. The CDR3 extends over 15 amino acids. Trimming at V came to 6 bases and at J to 3 bases, leaving 7 bases not matched to a gene.

The rearrangement links TRBV11-2 to TRBJ1-4; D gene ambiguous. This CDR3 has 13 residues. Trimming left V 3 bases short and J 8 bases short, with 10 bases between. Germline values: CDR1 SGHAT, CDR2 FQNNGV. In DNA form, the CDR3 reads TGTGCCAGCAGCTTTTTAGGGTGGGAAAAACTGTTTTTT. The encoded protein is CASSFLGWEKLFF.

About this clone: Mismatch with germline at one junction end may stem from a read error. The genes are TRBV2 and TRBJ1-6; D is possibly TRBD1 (5 bases). Per germline, CDR1 SNHLY and CDR2 FYNNEI. The CDR3 loop spans 16 amino acids. In DNA, the CDR3 is TGTGCCAGCAGGGAAGACAGTAGCTCCTATAATTCACCCCTCCACTTT. The encoded protein is CASREDSSSYNSPLHF.

This clone was observed a single time. The rearrangement uses TRBV5-5 and TRBJ2-3, with D possibly being TRBD1 (6 bases). Germline V gene lookup returns CDR1 SGHKS and CDR2 YYEKEE (reference sequence). CDR3 length equals 14 residues. With 0 bases removed from V and 4 bases from J, the gap between germline ends came to 9 bases. CDR3 bases: TGTGCCAGCAGCTTGGGTAGGGGGTCAGATACGCAGTATTTT. It specifies CASSLGRGSDTQYF.

This rearrangement joins TRBV28 to TRBJ2-1; D gene ambiguous. The CDR3 loop spans 11 amino acids. V was pared by 6 bases and J by 8 bases, with 8 bases between. From germline, CDR1 is MDHEN and CDR2 SYDVKM. The chain's CDR3 is CASSPGYEQFF. The CDR3 nucleotides read TGTGCCAGCAGCCCCGGCTATGAGCAGTTCTTC.

The chain carries TRBV27 and TRBJ2-3; 9 bases are a match to TRBD1. The V and J ends lost 5 bases and 1 base, in that order; junction bases with no gene match: 1. The CDR3 has 14 amino acids. CDR1 MNHEY and CDR2 SMNVEV come from the germline V gene (reference sequence). CDR3 loop: CASSRTGGTDTQYF. CDR3 coding DNA: TGTGCCAGCAGTCGGACAGGGGGCACAGATACGCAGTATTTT.

The V and J genes are TRBV11-3 and TRBJ2-7; 10 bases fit TRBD1. The CDR3 totals 14 residues. Trimming removed 5 bases from V and 5 bases from J; junction bases left unmatched: 6. The germline V gene has CDR1 SGHNT and CDR2 YENEEA. This chain's CDR3 is CASSKRDRGDEQYF. In DNA, the CDR3 is TGTGCCAGCAGCAAACGGGACAGGGGCGACGAGCAGTACTTC.

This clone has a handful of counts. The rearrangement uses TRBV9 and TRBJ1-6, with a weak D call TRBD1 (6 bases). V lost 3 bases to trimming and J lost 6 bases, with 13 bases between them. Germline values: CDR1 SGDLS, CDR2 YYNGEE. This CDR3 comprises 15 residues. The CDR3 sequence: CASSATWGPNSPLHF. The CDR3 region has the DNA TGTGCCAGCAGCGCCACCTGGGGGCCTAATTCACCCCTCCACTTT.

V is TRBV5-3 and J is TRBJ1-1; 8 nucleotides align to TRBD1. TRBV5-3 is designated an ORF whose function remains uncertain. After removal of 3 bases from V and 7 bases from J, the junction contained 5 bases not matched to a gene. This CDR3 region has 13 residues. The CDR3 sequence is CARSWRQGNEAFF. The CDR3 coding sequence is TGTGCCAGAAGCTGGAGACAGGGGAATGAAGCTTTCTTT.

The genes are TRBV4-3 and TRBJ1-1, with 7 bases fitting TRBD1. V shed 0 bases, J shed 5 bases, and the junction held 15 bases outside the gene matches. From germline, CDR1 is LGHNA and CDR2 YSLEER. The CDR3 has 18 residues. CDR3 DNA sequence: TGCGCCAGCAGCCAAGATTTCGCAGGGGGAACGGCTAGGACTGAAGCTTTCTTT. It translates to CASSQDFAGGTARTEAFF.

This chain uses TRBV6-5 with TRBJ1-3, with unresolved D. Trimming took 6 bases from V and 5 from J, leaving 11 bases between them. Germline assignment: CDR1 MNHEY and CDR2 SVGAGI. The CDR3 length is 13 residues. CDR3 sequence: CASRDTERNTIYF. CDR3 nucleotide sequence: TGTGCCAGCAGGGATACGGAGAGAAACACCATATATTTT.